The 8 T cell receptor beta chains below all came from one sample that was sequenced in a study of CXCR3-negative and CXCR3-positive naive CD8 T cells. In preparing the TRB cDNA libraries, 5' RACE with UMI labels was used. TCRdb reanalyzed the 5' RACE reads, giving one entry per CDR3 protein sequence and no DNA. In total, the table holds around 140,000 distinct CDR3 sequences. Sequencing was done on a sample of naive CXCR3- CD8+ T cells from blood. Documented subset: CD45RO-CCR7+CD27+CD95- naive CD8+ T cells lacking CXCR3 (TNR3-). These receptor sequences come from a human donor in good health. Some clones in this sample may be carry-over from other donors' samples.

V and J are TRBV9 and TRBJ2-1; absent DNA, TCRdb's TRBD1 call cannot be checked. CDR3 length: 16 amino acids. Germline-derived CDR1 and CDR2 are SGDLS and YYNGEE. The CDR3 spells CASSVGGTGAYNEQFF. Full variable domain (outside the CDR3, taken from reference TRBV9 and TRBJ2-1): DSGVTQTPKHLITATGQRVTLRCSPRSGDLSVYWYQQSLDQGLQFLIQYYNGEERAKGNILERFSAQQFPDLHSELNLSSLELGDSALYFCASSVGGTGAYNEQFFGPGTRLTVL.

The CDR3: CASSPPVRDREVYGYTF. The chain couples TRBV7-9 to TRBJ1-2; TCRdb returns TRBD1, unconfirmable since there is no DNA. The CDR3 is made up of 17 amino acids. CDR1 and CDR2 (germline): SEHNR, FQNEAQ (reference sequence).

V gene TRBV2 combines with J gene TRBJ2-4; with no DNA, the TCRdb D assignment of TRBD1 cannot be verified. This CDR3 is 13 amino acids long. CDR1 is SNHLY, CDR2 FYNNEI, per germline. The CDR3 loop is CASSDRALDIQYF.

The chain recombines TRBV7-9 with TRBJ2-1; no DNA is available, so the TRBD1 call from TCRdb remains unchecked. The V gene's germline CDR1 is SEHNR and CDR2 FQNEAQ (reference sequence). The CDR3 spans 14 residues. CDR3 sequence reads: CASSLAGGPNEQFF.

This CDR3 reads CASSLKEAGTTEAFF. The chain joins TRBV27 to TRBJ1-1. Germline CDR1 and CDR2: MNHEY and SMNVEV (reference sequence). The CDR3 runs to 15 residues.

V is TRBV4-2 and J is TRBJ1-1; checking the TCRdb D call of TRBD1 is not possible without DNA. The CDR3 has 14 residues. The germline CDR1 and CDR2 sequences are LGHNA and YNFKEQ. The CDR3 loop is CASTNARGATEAFF.

This chain uses TRBV12-3 or TRBV12-4 with TRBJ1-2; TCRdb gives TRBD1 as the D gene, but with no DNA this cannot be confirmed. This CDR3 is built from 15 residues. The CDR3: CASSLALTTPFGYTF.

The chain recombines TRBV6-5 with TRBJ2-3; the TCRdb D gene call, TRBD2, has no DNA to confirm it. In germline, CDR1 is MNHEY, CDR2 SVGAGI. The CDR3 has 15 residues. CDR3 amino acids: CASSLAGGLKSTQYF.